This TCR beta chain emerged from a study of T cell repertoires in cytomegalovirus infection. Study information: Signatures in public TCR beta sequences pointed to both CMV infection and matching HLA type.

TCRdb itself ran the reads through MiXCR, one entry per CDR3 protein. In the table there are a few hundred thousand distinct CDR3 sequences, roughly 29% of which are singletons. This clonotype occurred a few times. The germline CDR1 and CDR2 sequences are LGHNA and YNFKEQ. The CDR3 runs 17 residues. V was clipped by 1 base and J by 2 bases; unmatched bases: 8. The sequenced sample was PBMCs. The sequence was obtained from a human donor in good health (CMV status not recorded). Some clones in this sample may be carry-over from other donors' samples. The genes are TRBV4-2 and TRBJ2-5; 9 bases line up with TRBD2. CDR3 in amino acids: CASSQGKGTSKQETQYF. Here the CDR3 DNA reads TGTGCCAGCAGCCAAGGGAAGGGGACTAGCAAACAAGAGACCCAGTACTTC.